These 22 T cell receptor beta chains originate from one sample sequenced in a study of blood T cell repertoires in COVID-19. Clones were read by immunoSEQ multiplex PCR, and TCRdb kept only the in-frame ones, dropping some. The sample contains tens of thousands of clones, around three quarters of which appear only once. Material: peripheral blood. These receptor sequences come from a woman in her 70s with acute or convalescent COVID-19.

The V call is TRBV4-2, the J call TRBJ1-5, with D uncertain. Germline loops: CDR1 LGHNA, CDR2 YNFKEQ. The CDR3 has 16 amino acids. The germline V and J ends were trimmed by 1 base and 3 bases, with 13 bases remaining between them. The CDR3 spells CASSQVVHTTNQPQHF. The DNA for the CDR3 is TGTGCCAGCAGCCAAGTGGTACACACAACCAATCAGCCCCAGCATTTT.

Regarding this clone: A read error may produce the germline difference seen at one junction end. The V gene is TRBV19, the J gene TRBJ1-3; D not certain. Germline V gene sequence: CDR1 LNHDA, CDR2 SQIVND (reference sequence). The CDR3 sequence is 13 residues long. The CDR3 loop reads CASSLESGNTIYF. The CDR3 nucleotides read TGTGCCAGTAGTCTAGAGAGCGGAAACACCATATATTTT.

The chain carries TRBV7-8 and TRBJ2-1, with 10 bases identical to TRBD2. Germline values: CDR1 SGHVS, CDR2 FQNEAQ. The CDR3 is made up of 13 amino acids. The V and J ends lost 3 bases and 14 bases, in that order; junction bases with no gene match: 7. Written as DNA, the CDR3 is TGTGCCAGCAGCTTTCCAGCGGGGGGGCCAGAGTTCTTC. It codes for CASSFPAGGPEFF.

The CDR3 DNA sequence: TGTGCCAGCAGCCCCGTCCAGGGGGCAGGCTATGAGCAGTTCTTC. Residues: CASSPVQGAGYEQFF. The rearrangement joins TRBV7-9 to TRBJ2-1; 8 bases are shared with TRBD1. The V and J ends lost 5 bases and 8 bases, in that order; junction bases with no gene match: 11. The CDR3 has 15 amino acids. Per germline, CDR1 SEHNR and CDR2 FQNEAQ (reference sequence).

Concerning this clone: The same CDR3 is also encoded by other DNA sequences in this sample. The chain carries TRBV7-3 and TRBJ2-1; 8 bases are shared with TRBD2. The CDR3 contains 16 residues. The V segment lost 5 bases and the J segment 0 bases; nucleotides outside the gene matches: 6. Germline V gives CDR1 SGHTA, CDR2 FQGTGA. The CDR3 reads CASSLIAGYSYNEQFF. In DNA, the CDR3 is TGTGCCAGCAGCCTGATAGCGGGGTACTCCTACAATGAGCAGTTCTTC.

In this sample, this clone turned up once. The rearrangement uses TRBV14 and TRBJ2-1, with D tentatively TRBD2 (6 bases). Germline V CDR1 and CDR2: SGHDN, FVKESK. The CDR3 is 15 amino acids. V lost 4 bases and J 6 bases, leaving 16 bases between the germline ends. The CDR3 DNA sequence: TGTGCCAGCAGCCTAGCCCGGGGACTCTCCAATGAGCAGTTCTTC. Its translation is CASSLARGLSNEQFF.

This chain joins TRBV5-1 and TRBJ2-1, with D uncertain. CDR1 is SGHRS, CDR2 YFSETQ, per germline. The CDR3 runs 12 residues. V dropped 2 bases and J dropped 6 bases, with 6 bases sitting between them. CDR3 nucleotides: TGCGCCAGCAGCTTTCGAGGCAATGAGCAGTTCTTC. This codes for CASSFRGNEQFF.

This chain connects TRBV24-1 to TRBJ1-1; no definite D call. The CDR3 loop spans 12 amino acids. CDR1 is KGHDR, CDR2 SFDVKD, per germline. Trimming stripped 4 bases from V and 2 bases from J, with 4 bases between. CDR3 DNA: TGTGCCACCAGTGACCCAAACACTGAAGCTTTCTTT. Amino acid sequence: CATSDPNTEAFF.

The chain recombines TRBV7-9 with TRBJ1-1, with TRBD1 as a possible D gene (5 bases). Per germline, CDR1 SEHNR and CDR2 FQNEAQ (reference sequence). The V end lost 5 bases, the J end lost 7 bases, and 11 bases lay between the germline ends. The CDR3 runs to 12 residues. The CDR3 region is CASSVQDVEAFF. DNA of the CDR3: TGTGCCAGCAGCGTACAGGATGTTGAAGCTTTCTTT.

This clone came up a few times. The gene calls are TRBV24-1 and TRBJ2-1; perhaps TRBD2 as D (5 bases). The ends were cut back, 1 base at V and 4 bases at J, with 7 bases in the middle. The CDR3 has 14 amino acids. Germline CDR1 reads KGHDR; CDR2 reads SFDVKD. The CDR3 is CATSDLGGYNEQFF. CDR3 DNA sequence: TGTGCCACCAGTGATTTAGGCGGGTACAATGAGCAGTTCTTC.

CDR3 protein: CASRFAGAADYGYTF. As DNA, the CDR3 is TGTGCCAGCCGATTCGCAGGGGCGGCCGACTATGGCTACACCTTC. The chain combines TRBV27 with TRBJ1-2; tentatively, D is TRBD1 (6 bases). V was cut by 8 bases and J by 3 bases, with 19 bases left in between. Germline V gene data show CDR1 as MNHEY and CDR2 as SMNVEV (reference sequence). The CDR3 has 15 amino acids.

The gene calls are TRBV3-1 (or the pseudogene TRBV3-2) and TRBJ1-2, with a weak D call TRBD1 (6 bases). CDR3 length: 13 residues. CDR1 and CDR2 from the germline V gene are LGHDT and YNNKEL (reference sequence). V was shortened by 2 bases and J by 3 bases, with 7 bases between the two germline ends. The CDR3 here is CASSQRTDYGYTF. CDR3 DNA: TGTGCCAGCAGCCAACGGACAGACTATGGCTACACCTTC.

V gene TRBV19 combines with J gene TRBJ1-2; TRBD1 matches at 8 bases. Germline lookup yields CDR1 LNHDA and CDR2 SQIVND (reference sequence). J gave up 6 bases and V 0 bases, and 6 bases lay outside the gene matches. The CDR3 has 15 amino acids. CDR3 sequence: CASSIEGQVRDGYTF. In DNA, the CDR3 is TGTGCCAGTAGTATAGAGGGACAGGTCCGTGATGGCTACACCTTC.

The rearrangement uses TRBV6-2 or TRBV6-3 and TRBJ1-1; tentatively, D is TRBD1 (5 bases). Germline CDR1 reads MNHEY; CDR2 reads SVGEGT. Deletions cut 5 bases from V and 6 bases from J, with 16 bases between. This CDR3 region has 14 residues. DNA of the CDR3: TGTGCCAGCAGTAAGGGACTTACATTCGCTGAAGCTTTCTTT. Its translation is CASSKGLTFAEAFF.

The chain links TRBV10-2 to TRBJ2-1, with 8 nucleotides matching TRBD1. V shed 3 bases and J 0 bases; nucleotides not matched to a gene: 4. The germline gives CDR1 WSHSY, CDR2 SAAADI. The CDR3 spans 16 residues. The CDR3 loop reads CASSESGTGSYNEQFF. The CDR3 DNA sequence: TGCGCCAGCAGTGAATCCGGGACAGGCTCCTACAATGAGCAGTTCTTC.

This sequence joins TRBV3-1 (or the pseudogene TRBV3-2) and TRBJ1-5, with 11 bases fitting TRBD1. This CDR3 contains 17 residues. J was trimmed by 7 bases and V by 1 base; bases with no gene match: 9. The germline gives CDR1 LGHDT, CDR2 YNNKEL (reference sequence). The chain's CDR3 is CASSQGGQGAFTQPQHF. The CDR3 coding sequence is TGTGCCAGCAGCCAAGGTGGACAGGGGGCATTTACACAGCCCCAGCATTTT.

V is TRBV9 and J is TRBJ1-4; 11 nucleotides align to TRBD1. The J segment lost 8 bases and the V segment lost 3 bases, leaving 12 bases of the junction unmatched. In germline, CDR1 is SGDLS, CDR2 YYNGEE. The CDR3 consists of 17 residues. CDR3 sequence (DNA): TGTGCCAGCAGCGACCACGAGGGACAGGGGGTTAGGGAAAAACTGTTTTTT. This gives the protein CASSDHEGQGVREKLFF.

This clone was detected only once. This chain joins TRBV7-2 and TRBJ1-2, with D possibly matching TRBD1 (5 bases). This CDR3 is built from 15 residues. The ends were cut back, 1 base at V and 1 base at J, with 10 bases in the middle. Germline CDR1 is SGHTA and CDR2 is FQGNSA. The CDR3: CASSLVVQVNYGYTF. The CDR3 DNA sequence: TGTGCCAGCAGCTTAGTGGTACAGGTTAACTATGGCTACACCTTC.

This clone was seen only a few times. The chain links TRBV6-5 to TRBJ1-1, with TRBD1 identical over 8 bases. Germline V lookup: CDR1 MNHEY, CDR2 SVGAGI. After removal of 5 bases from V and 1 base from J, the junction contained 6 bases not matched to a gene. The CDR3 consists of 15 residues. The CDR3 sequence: CASSNPGQANTEAFF. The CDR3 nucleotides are TGTGCCAGCAGTAACCCGGGACAGGCGAACACTGAAGCTTTCTTT.

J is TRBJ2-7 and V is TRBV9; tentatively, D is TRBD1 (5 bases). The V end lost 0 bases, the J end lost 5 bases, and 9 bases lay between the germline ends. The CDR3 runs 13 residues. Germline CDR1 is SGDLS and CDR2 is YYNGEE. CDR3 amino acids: CASSVDLGHEQYF. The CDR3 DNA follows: TGTGCCAGCAGCGTAGACCTGGGGCACGAGCAGTACTTC.

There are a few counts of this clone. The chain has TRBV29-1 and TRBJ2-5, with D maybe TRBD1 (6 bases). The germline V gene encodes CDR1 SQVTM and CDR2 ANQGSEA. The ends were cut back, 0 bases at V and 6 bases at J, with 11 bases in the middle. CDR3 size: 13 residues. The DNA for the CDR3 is TGCAGCGTTGAAGACAGGGGTATGCAGACCCAGTACTTC. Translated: CSVEDRGMQTQYF.

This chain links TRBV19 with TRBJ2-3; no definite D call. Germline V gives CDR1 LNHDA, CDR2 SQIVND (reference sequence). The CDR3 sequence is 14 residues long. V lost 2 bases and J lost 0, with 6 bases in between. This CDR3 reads CASSITESTDTQYF. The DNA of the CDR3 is TGTGCCAGTAGTATAACAGAGAGCACAGATACGCAGTATTTT.